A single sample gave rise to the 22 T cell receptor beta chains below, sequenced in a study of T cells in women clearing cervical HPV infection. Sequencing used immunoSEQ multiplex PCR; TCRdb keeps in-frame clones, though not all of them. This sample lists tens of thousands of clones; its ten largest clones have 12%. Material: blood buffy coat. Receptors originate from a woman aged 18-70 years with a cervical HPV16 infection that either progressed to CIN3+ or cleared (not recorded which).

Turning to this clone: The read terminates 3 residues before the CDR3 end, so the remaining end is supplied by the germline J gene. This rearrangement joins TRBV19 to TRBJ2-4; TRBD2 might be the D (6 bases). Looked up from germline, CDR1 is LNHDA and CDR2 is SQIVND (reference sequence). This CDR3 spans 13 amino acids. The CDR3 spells CASSMGGFYGQYF. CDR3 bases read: TGTGCCAGTAGTATGGGGGGTTTCTATGGT.

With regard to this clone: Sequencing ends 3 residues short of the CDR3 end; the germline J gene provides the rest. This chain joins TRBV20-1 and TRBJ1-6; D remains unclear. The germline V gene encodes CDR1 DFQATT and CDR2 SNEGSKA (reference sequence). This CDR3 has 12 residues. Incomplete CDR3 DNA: TGCAGTGCTAGAGATGCTGGCAGGACC. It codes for CSARDAGRT. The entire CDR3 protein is CSARDAGRTLHF.

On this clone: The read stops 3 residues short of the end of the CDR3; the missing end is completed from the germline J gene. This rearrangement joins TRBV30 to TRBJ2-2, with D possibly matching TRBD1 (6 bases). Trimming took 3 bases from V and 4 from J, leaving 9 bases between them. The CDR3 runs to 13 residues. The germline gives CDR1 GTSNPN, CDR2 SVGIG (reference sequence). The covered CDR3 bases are TGTGCCTGGAGCAGGGGTGGCACCGGGGAG. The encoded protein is CAWSRGGTGE. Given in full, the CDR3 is CAWSRGGTGELFF.

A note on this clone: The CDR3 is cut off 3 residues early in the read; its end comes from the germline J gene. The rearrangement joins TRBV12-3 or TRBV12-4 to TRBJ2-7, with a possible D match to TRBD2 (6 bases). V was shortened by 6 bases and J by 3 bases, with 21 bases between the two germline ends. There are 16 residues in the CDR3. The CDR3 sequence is CASSLTGGSPLYEQYF. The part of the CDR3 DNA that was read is TGTGCCAGCAGCCTCACCGGGGGATCTCCTCTCTACGAG.

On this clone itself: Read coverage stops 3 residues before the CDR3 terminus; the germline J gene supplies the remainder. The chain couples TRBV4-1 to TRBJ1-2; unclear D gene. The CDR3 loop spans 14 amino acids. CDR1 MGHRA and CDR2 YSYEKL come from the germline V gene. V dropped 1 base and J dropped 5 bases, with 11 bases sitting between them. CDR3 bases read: TGCGCCAGCAGCCAAGTTGAACAGAATTATGGC. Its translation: CASSQVEQNYG. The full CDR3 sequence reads CASSQVEQNYGYTF.

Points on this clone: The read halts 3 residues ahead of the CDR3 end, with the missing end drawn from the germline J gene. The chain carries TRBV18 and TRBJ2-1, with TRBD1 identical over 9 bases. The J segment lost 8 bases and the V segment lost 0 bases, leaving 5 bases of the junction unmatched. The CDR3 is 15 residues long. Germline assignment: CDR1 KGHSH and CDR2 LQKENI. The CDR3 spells CASSPPKGQGDEQFF. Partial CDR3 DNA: TGTGCCAGCTCACCACCGAAGGGACAGGGCGATGAG.

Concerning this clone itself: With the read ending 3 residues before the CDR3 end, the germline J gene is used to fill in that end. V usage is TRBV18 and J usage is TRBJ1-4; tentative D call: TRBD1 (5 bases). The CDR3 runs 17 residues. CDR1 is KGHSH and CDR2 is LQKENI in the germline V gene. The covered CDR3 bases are TGTGCCAGCTCACCACCTCGTCTCTCGGCTGGGGCCAACGTA. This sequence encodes CASSPPRLSAGANV. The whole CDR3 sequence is CASSPPRLSAGANVLFF.

CDR3 DNA, as far as it was read: TGTGCCAGCAGTGAAGCGCTCTTCAGGCTACACACTGAA. Protein: CASSEALFRLHTE. The full CDR3 reads CASSEALFRLHTEAFF. The chain has TRBV2 and TRBJ1-1; D is unclear. The read gets to within 3 residues of the CDR3 end, and the germline J gene fills in the rest. This CDR3 comprises 16 residues. Trimming left V 0 bases short and J 3 bases short, with 14 bases between. Germline assignment: CDR1 SNHLY and CDR2 FYNNEI.

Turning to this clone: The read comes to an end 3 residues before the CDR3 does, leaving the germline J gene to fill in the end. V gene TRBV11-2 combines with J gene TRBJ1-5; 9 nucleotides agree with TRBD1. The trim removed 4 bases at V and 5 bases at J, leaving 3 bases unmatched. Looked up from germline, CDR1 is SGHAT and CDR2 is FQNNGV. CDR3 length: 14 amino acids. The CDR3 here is CASSSTGGHQPQHF. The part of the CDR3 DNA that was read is TGTGCCAGCAGCTCTACAGGGGGCCATCAGCCC.

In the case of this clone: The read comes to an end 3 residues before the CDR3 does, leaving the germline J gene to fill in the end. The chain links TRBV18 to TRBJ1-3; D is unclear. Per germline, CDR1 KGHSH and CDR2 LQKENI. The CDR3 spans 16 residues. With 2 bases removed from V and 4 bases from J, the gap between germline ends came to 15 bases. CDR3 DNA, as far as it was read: TGTGCCAGCTCACCAATTTCAAGGGTTTCGGGAAACACC. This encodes CASSPISRVSGNT. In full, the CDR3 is CASSPISRVSGNTIYF.

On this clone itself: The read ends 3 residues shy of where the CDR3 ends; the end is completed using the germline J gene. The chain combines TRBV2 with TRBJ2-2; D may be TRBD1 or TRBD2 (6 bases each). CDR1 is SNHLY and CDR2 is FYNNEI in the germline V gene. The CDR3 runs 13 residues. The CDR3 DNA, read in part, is TGTGCCACAGGAGGGGGTCTTAATTCACCG. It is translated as CATGGGLNSP. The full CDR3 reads CATGGGLNSPLFF.

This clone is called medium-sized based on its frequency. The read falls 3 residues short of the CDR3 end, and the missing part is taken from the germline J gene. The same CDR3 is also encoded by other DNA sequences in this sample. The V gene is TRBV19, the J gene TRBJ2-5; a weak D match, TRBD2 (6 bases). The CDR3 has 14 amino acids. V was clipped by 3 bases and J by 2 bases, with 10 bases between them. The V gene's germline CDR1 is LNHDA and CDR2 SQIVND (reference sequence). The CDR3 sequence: CASSILGGQETQYF. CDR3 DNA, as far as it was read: TGTGCCAGTAGTATCTTGGGGGGACAAGAGACC.

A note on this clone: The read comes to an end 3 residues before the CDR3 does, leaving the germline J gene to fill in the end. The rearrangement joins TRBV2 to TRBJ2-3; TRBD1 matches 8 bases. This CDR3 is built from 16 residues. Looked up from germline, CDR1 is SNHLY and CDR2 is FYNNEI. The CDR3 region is CASSVSGGQGDQPQYF. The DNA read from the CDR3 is TGTGCCAGCAGTGTATCCGGTGGACAGGGAGATCAGCCG.

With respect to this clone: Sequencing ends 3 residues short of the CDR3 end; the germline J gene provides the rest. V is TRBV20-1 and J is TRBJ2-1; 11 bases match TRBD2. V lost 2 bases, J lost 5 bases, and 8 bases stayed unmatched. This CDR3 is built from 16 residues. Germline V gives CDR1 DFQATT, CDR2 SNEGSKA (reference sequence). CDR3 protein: CSARTLAGGTNNEQFF. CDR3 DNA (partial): TGCAGTGCTAGAACTCTAGCGGGGGGAACTAACAATGAG.

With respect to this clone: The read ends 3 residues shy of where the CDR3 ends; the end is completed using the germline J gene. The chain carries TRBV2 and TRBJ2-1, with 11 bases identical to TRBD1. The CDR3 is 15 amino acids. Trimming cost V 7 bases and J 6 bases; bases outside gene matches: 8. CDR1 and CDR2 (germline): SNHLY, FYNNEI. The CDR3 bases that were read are TGTGCCAGCAACCTTGGGACAGGGGGGTCCAATGAG. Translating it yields CASNLGTGGSNE. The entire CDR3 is CASNLGTGGSNEQFF. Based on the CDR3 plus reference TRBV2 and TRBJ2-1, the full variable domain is EPEVTQTPSHQVTQMGQEVILRCVPISNHLYFYWYRQILGQKVEFLVSFYNNEISEKSEIFDDQFSVERPDGSNFTLKIRSTKLEDSAMYFCASNLGTGGSNEQFFGPGTRLTVL.

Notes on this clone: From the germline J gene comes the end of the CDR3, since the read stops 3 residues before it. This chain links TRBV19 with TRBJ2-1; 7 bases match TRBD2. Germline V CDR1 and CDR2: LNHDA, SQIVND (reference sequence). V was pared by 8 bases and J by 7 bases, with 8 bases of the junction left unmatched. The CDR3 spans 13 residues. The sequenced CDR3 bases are TGTGCCAGTCCCCAGGGACTATTAAATGAG. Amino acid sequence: CASPQGLLNE. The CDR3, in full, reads CASPQGLLNEQFF. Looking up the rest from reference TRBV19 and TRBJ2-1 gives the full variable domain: DGGITQSPKYLFRKEGQNVTLSCEQNLNHDAMYWYRQDPGQGLRLIYYSQIVNDFQKGDIAEGYSVSREKKESFPLTVTSAQKNPTAFYLCASPQGLLNEQFFGPGTRLTVL.

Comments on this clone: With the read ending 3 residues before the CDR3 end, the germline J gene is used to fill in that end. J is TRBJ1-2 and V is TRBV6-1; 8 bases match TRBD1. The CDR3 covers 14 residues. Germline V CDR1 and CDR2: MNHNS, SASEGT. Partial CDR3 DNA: TGTGCCAGCAGTGACCCTGGACAGGGAACGCGC. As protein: CASSDPGQGTR. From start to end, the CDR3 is CASSDPGQGTRYTF.

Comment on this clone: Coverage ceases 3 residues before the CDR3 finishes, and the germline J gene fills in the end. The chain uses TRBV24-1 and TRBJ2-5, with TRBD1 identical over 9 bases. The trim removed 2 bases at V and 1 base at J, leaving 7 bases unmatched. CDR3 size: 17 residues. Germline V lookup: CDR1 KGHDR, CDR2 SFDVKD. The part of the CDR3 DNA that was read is TGTGCCACCAGTGATTCCGGACAGGGGTATACCCAAGAGACC. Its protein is CATSDSGQGYTQET. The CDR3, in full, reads CATSDSGQGYTQETQYF.

CDR3 DNA (partial): TGTGCCAGCAGGGCGGGGGGTCTCTCCTACAATGAG. This translates into CASRAGGLSYNE. The whole CDR3 protein is CASRAGGLSYNEQFF. The V call is TRBV2, the J call TRBJ2-1; 8 bases are a match to TRBD2. With the read ending 3 residues before the CDR3 end, the germline J gene is used to fill in that end. The germline CDR1 and CDR2 sequences are SNHLY and FYNNEI. This CDR3 contains 15 residues. The V and J ends lost 6 bases and 0 bases, in that order; junction bases with no gene match: 4.

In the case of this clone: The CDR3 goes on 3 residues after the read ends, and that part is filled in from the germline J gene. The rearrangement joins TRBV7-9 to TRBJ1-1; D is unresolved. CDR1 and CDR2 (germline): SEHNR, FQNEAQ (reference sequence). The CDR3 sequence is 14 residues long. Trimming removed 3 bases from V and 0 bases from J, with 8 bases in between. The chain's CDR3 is CASSFHSVNTEAFF. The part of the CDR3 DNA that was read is TGTGCCAGCAGCTTCCACTCGGTGAACACTGAA.

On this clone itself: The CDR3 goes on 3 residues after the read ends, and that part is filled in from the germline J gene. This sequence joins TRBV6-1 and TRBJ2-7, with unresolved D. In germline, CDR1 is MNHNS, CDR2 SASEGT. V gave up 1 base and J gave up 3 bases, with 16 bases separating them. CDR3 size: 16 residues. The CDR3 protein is CASSEVGGLTVYEQYF. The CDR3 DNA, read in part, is TGTGCCAGCAGTGAAGTGGGTGGGCTGACCGTCTACGAG.

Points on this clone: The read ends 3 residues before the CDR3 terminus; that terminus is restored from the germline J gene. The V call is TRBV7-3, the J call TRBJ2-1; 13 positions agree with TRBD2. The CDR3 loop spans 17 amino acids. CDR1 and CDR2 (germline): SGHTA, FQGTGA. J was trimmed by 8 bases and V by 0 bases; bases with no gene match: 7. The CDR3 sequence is CASSLTGGTSGIHEQFF. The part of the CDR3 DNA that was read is TGTGCCAGCAGCTTAACGGGGGGGACTAGCGGGATCCATGAG. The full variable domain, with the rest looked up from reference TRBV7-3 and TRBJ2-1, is GAGVSQTPSNKVTEKGKYVELRCDPISGHTALYWYRQSLGQGPEFLIYFQGTGAADDSGLPNDRFFAVRPEGSVSTLKIQRTERGDSAVYLCASSLTGGTSGIHEQFFGPGTRLTVL.